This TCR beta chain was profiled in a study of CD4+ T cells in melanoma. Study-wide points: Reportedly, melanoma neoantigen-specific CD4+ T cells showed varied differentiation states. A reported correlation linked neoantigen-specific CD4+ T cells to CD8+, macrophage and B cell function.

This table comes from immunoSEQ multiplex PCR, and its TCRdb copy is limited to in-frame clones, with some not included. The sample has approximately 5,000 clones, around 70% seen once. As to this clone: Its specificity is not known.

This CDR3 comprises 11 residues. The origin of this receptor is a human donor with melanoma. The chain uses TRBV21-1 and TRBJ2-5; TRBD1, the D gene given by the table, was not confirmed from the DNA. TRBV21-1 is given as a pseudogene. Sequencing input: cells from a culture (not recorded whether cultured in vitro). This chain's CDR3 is CASGRDRGEYF. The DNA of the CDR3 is TGTGCCAGCGGCCGGGACAGGGGGGAATACTTC.